The clone carrying this TCR beta chain was picked up a small number of times. No antigen is known for it. The sample belongs to a study of blood T cells in healthy people across ages. V shed 3 bases and J 9 bases; nucleotides not matched to a gene: 8. CDR3 length equals 13 residues. Germline loops: CDR1 LGHDT, CDR2 YNNKEL (reference sequence). The study's findings and limits: Naive CD4+ cell counts and diversity both ran higher in long-lived than in aged donors.

Next came a second PCR, run for roughly 6 to 11 cycles, which used a sample-barcoded 5' primer along with a J-beta primer mix. In TCRdb, the 5' RACE reads were re-called with MiXCR into one record per CDR3 protein. The sample carries 760,000 or so distinct CDR3 sequences, 25% recorded once. Every participating donor contributed 9.5 to 10 milliliters of peripheral blood through a draw. The same specimen was also included in a second study, on T cells of mothers and their children. Per that study: The second PCR used the M1S primer, and this primer added sample barcodes and 2-4 random nucleotides.

This receptor was taken from a boy under 18 in good health. The rearrangement joins TRBV3-1 to TRBJ2-7; 7 nucleotides align to TRBD2. The sequencing sample was made of blood. CDR3 in amino acids: CASSQNGGDSQYF. The CDR3 DNA reads TGTGCCAGCAGCCAGAATGGGGGGGACTCGCAGTACTTC.